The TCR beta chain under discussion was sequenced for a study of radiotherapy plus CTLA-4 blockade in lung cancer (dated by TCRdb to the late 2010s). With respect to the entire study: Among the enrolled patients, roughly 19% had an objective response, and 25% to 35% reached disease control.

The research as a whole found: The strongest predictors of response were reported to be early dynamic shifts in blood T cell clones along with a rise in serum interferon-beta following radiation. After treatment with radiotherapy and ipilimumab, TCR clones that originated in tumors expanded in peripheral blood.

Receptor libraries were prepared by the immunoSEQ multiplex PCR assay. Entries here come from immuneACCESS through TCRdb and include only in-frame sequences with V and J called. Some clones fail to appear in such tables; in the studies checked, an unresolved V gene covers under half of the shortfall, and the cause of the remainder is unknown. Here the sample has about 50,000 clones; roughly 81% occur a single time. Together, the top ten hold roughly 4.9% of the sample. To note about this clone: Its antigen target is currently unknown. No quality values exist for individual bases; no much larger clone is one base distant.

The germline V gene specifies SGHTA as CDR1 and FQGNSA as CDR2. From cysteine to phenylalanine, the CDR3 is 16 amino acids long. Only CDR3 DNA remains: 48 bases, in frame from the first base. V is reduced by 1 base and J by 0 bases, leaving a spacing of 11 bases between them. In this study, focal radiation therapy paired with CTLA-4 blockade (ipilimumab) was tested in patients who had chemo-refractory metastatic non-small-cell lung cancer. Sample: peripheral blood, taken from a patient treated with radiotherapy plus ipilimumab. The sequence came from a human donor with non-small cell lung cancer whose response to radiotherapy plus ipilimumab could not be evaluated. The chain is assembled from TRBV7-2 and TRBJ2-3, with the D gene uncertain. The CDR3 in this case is CASSLVSAVSTDTQYF. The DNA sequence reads TGTGCCAGCAGCTTAGTCTCCGCGGTTAGCACAGATACGCAGTATTTT.